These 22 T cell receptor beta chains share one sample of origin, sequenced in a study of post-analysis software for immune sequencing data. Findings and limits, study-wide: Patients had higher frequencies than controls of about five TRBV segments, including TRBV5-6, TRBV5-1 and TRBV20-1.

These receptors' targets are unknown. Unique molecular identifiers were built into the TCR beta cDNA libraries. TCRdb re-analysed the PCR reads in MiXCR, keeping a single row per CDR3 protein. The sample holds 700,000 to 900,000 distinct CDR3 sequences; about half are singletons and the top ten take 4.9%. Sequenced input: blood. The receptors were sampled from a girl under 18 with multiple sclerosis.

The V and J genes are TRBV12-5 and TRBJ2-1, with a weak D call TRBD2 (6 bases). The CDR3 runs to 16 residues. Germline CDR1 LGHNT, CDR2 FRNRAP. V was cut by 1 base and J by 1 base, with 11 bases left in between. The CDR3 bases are TGTGCTAGTGGTTTGGAGGTGGGAGGTTCCTACAATGAGCAGTTCTTC. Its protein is CASGLEVGGSYNEQFF. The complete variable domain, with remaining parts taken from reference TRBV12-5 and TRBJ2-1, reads DARVTQTPRHKVTEMGQEVTMRCQPILGHNTVFWYRQTMMQGLELLAYFRNRAPLDDSGMPKDRFSAEMPDATLATLKIQPSEPRDSAVYFCASGLEVGGSYNEQFFGPGTRLTVL.

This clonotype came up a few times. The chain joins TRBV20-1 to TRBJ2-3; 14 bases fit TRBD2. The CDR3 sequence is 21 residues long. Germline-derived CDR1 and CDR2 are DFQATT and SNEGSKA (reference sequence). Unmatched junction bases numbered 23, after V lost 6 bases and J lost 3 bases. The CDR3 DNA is TGCAGTGCCCCGAACCGGGAGCCCGGGACTAGCGGGAGAAGGAGGACAGATACGCAGTATTTT. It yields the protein CSAPNREPGTSGRRRTDTQYF.

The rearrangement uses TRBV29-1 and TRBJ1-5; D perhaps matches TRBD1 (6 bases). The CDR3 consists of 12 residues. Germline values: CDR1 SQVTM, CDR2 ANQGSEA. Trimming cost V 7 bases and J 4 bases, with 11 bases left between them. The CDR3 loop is CSAGGPNQPQHF. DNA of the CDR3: TGCAGCGCCGGGGGCCCGAATCAGCCCCAGCATTTT.

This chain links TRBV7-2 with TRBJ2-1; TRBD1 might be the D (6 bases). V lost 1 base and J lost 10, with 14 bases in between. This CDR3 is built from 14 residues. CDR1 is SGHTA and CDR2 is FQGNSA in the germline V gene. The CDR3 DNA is TGTGCCAGCAGCTTAGTTCCAGGGGCTGGGGAGCAGTTCTTC. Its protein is CASSLVPGAGEQFF.

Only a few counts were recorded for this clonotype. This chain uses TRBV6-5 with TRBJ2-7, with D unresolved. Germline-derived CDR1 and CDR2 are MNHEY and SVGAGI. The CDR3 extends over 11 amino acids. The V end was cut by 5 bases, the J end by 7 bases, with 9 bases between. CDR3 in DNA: TGTGCCAGCAGTCAATACAATGAGCAGTACTTC. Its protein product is CASSQYNEQYF.

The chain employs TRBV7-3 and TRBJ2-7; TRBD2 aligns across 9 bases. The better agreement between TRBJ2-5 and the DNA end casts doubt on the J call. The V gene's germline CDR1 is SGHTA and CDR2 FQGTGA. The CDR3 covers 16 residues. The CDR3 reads CASSLLGGGAGETQYF. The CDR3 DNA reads TGTGCCAGCAGCTTATTGGGCGGGGGGGCTGGAGAGACCCAGTACTTC.

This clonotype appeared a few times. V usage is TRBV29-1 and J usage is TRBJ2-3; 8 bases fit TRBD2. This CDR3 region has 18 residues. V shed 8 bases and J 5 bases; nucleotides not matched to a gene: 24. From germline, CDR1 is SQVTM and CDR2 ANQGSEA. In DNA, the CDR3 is TGCAGCTTCAAAGGTGGAGCGGGAGTGTCCCCCGACGTAGATACGCAGTATTTT. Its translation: CSFKGGAGVSPDVDTQYF.

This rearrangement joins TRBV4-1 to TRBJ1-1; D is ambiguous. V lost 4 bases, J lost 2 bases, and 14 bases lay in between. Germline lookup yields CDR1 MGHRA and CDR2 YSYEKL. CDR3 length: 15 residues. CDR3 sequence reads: CASSPLEGDNTEAFF. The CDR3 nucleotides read TGCGCCAGCAGCCCCCTGGAAGGCGACAACACTGAAGCTTTCTTT.

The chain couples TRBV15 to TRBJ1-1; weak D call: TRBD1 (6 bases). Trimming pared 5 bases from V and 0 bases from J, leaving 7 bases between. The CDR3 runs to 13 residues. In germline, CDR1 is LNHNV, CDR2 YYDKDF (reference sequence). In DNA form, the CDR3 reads TGTGCCACCAGCGGACAGCTGAACACTGAAGCTTTCTTT. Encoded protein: CATSGQLNTEAFF.

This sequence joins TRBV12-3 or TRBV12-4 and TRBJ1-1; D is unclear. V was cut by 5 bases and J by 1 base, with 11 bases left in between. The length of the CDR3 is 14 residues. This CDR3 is CASSHPRGNTEAFF. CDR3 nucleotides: TGTGCCAGCAGTCACCCACGGGGGAACACTGAAGCTTTCTTT.

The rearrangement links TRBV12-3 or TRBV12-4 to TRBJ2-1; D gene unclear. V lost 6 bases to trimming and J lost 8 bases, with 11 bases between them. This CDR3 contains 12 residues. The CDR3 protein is CASRPDSYEQFF. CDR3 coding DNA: TGTGCCAGCAGGCCCGACTCCTATGAGCAGTTCTTC.

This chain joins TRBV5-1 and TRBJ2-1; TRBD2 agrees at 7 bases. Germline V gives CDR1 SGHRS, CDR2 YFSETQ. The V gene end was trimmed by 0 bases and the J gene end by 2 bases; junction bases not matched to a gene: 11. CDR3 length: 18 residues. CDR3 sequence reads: CASSLGELAATTYNEQFF. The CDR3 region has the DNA TGCGCCAGCAGCTTGGGGGAGCTAGCGGCTACAACCTACAATGAGCAGTTCTTC.

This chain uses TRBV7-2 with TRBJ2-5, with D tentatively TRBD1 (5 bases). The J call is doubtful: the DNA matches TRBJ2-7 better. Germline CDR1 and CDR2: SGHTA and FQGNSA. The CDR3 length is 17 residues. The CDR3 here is CASSFYDSRLEEYEQYF. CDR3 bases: TGTGCCAGCAGCTTCTACGACAGCCGGCTAGAAGAATACGAGCAGTACTTC.

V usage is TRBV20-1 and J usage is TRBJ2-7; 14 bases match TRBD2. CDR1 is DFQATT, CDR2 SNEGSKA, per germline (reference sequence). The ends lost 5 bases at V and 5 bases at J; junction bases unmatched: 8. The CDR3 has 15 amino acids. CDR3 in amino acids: CSALGLAGDFHEQYF. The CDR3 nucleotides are TGCAGTGCTCTGGGACTAGCGGGAGATTTCCACGAGCAGTACTTC.

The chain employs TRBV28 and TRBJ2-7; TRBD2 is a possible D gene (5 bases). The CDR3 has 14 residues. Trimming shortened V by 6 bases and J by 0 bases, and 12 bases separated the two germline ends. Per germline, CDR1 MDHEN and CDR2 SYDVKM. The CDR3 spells CASRRASYSYEQYF. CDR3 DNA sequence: TGTGCCAGCAGGAGGGCCAGCTACTCCTACGAGCAGTACTTC.

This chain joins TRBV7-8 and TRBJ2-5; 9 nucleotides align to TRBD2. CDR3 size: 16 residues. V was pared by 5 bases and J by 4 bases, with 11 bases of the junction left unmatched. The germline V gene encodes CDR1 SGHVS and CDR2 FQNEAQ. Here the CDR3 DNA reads TGTGCCAGCAGCGCCCGGACTAGCGCGATTTTAGAGACCCAGTACTTC. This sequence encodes CASSARTSAILETQYF.

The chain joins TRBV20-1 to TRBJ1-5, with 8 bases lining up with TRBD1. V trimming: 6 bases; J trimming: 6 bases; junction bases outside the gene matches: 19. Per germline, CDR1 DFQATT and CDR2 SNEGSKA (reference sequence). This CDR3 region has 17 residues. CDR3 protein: CSANYNTGGIRGQPQHF. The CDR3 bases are TGCAGTGCCAACTACAATACAGGGGGGATAAGGGGTCAGCCCCAGCATTTT.

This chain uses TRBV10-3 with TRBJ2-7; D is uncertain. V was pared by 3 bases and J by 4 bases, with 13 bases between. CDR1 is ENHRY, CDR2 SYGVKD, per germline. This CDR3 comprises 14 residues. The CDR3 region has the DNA TGTGCCATCAGTGACCGGGTCGAGAATTACGAGCAGTACTTC. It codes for CAISDRVENYEQYF.

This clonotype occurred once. The CDR3: CSARDPTSGGQETQYF. In DNA form, the CDR3 reads TGCAGTGCTAGAGATCCAACTAGCGGGGGACAAGAGACCCAGTACTTC. The chain recombines TRBV20-1 with TRBJ2-5; 11 bases fit TRBD2. V was pared by 0 bases and J by 2 bases, with 5 bases of the junction left unmatched. The CDR3 extends over 16 amino acids. The germline gives CDR1 DFQATT, CDR2 SNEGSKA (reference sequence).

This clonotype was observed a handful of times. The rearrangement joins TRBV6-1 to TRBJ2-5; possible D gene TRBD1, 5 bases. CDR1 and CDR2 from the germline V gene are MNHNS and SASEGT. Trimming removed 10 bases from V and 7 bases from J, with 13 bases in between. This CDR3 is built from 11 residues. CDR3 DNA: TGTGCCACCTTAAAGCAGGGGACCCAGTACTTC. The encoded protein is CATLKQGTQYF.

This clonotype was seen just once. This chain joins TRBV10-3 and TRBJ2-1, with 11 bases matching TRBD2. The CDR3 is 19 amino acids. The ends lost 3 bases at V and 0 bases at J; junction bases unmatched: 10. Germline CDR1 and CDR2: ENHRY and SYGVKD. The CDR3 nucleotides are TGTGCCATCAGTGATACTAGCGGGAGTTTTATCGGCTCCTACAATGAGCAGTTCTTC. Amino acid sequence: CAISDTSGSFIGSYNEQFF.

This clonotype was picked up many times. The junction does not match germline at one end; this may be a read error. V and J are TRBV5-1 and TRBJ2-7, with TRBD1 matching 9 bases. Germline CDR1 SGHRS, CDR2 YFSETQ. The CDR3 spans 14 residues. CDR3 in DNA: TGTGCCAGCAGTTCCGGGACAGGGCCCTACGAGCAGTACTTC. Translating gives CASSSGTGPYEQYF.